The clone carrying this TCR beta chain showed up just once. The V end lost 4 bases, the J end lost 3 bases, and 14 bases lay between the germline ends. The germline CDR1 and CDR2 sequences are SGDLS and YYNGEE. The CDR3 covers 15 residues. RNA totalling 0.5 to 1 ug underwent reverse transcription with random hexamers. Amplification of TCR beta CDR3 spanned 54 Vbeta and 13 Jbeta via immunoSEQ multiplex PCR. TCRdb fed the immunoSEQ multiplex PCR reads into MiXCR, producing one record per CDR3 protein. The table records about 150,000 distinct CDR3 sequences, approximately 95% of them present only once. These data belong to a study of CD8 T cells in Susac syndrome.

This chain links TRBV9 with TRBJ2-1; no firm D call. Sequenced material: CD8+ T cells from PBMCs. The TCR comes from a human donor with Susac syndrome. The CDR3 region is CASSQNNALYNEQFF. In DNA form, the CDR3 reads TGTGCCAGCAGCCAGAATAACGCCCTCTACAATGAGCAGTTCTTC.